These 21 T cell receptor beta chains came from one sample sequenced in a study of Ad26.COV2.S vaccination and SARS-CoV-2 variants (dated by TCRdb to about 2021). The library was made by the immunoSEQ multiplex PCR assay. TCRdb re-hosts the immuneACCESS table, in-frame sequences only. Its copies lack some clones; in the studies checked, an unresolved V gene accounts for under half of them, and the cause for the rest is not known. Present in this sample are roughly 240,000 clones, 70% to 90% of which were seen just once. The top ten constitute approximately 12% of the sample. Interpreted using the paper, the treatment or condition label stands for: some 20 received Ad26.COV2.S at low or high dose, single or two shots; roughly 5 received placebo; per-sample allocation not given. For vaccine and placebo recipients, the sequenced repertoires came from samples collected on day 63 after the first injection.

The material was peripheral blood, obtained in a trial of Ad26.COV2.S vaccine versus placebo. The source is a person aged 18 to 59 who received the Ad26.COV2.S COVID-19 vaccine or a placebo.

This clone was seen once. The rearrangement uses TRBV10-3 and TRBJ2-1, with 9 bases lining up with TRBD1. V lost 8 bases to trimming and J lost 5 bases; unmatched junction nucleotides: 13. CDR1 and CDR2 (germline): ENHRY, SYGVKD. The CDR3 has 16 residues. The CDR3 DNA sequence: TGTGCCATCTCAATCACCAAGGACAGGGGAAACAATGAGCAGTTCTTC. This codes for CAISITKDRGNNEQFF.

CDR3: CASSFWTNAGSYEQYF. As DNA, the CDR3 is TGTGCCAGCAGTTTTTGGACAAATGCGGGCTCCTACGAGCAGTACTTC. V and J are TRBV28 and TRBJ2-7, with D possibly called TRBD1 or TRBD2 (5 bases each). From germline, CDR1 is MDHEN and CDR2 SYDVKM. V dropped 3 bases and J dropped 0 bases, with 15 bases sitting between them. The CDR3 sequence is 16 residues long.

This chain uses TRBV10-3 with TRBJ1-5; D might be TRBD1 (6 bases). The CDR3 loop spans 15 amino acids. Germline CDR1 is ENHRY and CDR2 is SYGVKD. Trimming removed 2 bases at V and 3 bases at J, with 11 bases between. CDR3 DNA: TGTGCCATCAGTGAGGATGGACAGCTCAATCAGCCCCAGCATTTT. Its translation is CAISEDGQLNQPQHF.

The chain couples TRBV28 to TRBJ2-1; 13 nucleotides line up with TRBD2. The CDR3 has 16 amino acids. Germline V gene lookup returns CDR1 MDHEN and CDR2 SYDVKM. Trimming removed 6 bases from V and 4 bases from J; junction bases left unmatched: 6. The CDR3 DNA reads TGTGCCAGCAGATACACTAGCGGGGGGGTTTACAATGAGCAGTTCTTC. Protein: CASRYTSGGVYNEQFF.

This sequence joins TRBV7-3 and TRBJ2-5; 7 bases align to TRBD1. CDR1 and CDR2 (germline): SGHTA, FQGTGA. Trimming took 5 bases from V and 4 from J; bases not matched to a gene: 10. The CDR3 has 15 residues. This CDR3 reads CASSPGQVTGETQYF. The CDR3 bases are TGTGCCAGCAGCCCCGGACAGGTCACTGGAGAGACCCAGTACTTC.

The chain employs TRBV6-6 and TRBJ2-7, with D possibly TRBD2 on 5 matching bases. The CDR3 contains 15 residues. The ends were cut back, 3 bases at V and 3 bases at J, with 15 bases in the middle. Germline CDR1 reads MNHNY; CDR2 reads SVGAGI (reference sequence). CDR3 region: CASSYGQAEGYEQYF. Written as DNA, the CDR3 is TGTGCCAGCAGTTATGGCCAGGCAGAGGGCTACGAGCAGTACTTC.

The chain uses TRBV27 and TRBJ1-1; 9 bases agree with TRBD1. With V trimmed by 2 bases and J by 3 bases, 1 base remained unmatched. Per germline, CDR1 MNHEY and CDR2 SMNVEV (reference sequence). The CDR3 runs 14 residues. The CDR3 region has the DNA TGTGCCAGCAGTTTAGGGACAGGGCACACTGAAGCTTTCTTT. As protein: CASSLGTGHTEAFF.

The chain couples TRBV14 to TRBJ2-7; TRBD1 is a possible D gene (6 bases). This CDR3 spans 17 amino acids. Germline assignment: CDR1 SGHDN and CDR2 FVKESK. Trimming removed 6 bases from V and 5 bases from J, with 26 bases in between. In DNA form, the CDR3 reads TGTGCCAGCAGTCCTTGGGGTCCGGGGACAACTTCCGACGAGCAGTACTTC. Its protein product is CASSPWGPGTTSDEQYF. Based on the CDR3 plus reference TRBV14 and TRBJ2-7, the full variable domain is EAGVTQFPSHSVIEKGQTVTLRCDPISGHDNLYWYRRVMGKEIKFLLHFVKESKQDESGMPNNRFLAERTGGTYSTLKVQPAELEDSGVYFCASSPWGPGTTSDEQYFGPGTRLTVT.

The rearrangement links TRBV25-1 to TRBJ2-1, with D possibly being TRBD1 (5 bases). The V gene lost 10 bases and the J gene lost 9 bases, with 19 bases spanning the gap. Germline V CDR1 and CDR2: MGHDK, SYGVNS. The CDR3 spans 13 residues. The CDR3 DNA follows: TGTGCCATCTCCCTCAGGGAATTTAGTGAGCAGTTCTTC. As protein: CAISLREFSEQFF.

A single count supports this clone. J is TRBJ2-7 and V is TRBV30, with D possibly being TRBD1 (5 bases). V was pared by 2 bases and J by 6 bases, with 8 bases between. This CDR3 region has 11 residues. The germline gives CDR1 GTSNPN, CDR2 SVGIG (reference sequence). CDR3 sequence: CAWSLGPEQYF. CDR3 coding DNA: TGTGCCTGGAGTTTGGGGCCCGAGCAGTACTTC.

The rearrangement joins TRBV6-2 or TRBV6-3 to TRBJ2-7; TRBD1 matches 12 bases. The CDR3 spans 16 residues. Trimming took 6 bases from V and 7 from J; bases not matched to a gene: 13. The germline gives CDR1 MNHEY, CDR2 SVGEGT. CDR3 protein: CASSEPPGQGAREQYF. Here the CDR3 DNA reads TGTGCCAGCAGCGAACCCCCGGGACAGGGGGCGCGAGAGCAGTACTTC.

The V gene is TRBV6-5, the J gene TRBJ1-1; 7 nucleotides line up with TRBD1. Germline V gives CDR1 MNHEY, CDR2 SVGAGI. V lost 0 bases to trimming and J lost 6 bases; unmatched junction nucleotides: 7. The CDR3 length is 15 residues. The CDR3 spells CASSYSPDRTSEAFF. The CDR3 bases are TGTGCCAGCAGTTACTCGCCGGACAGGACTTCTGAAGCTTTCTTT.

About this clone itself: A junction end diverges from the germline sequence, so it may reflect a read error. The chain links TRBV6-5 to TRBJ1-2; no firm D call. The CDR3 totals 14 residues. Germline V gene lookup returns CDR1 MNHEY and CDR2 SVGAGI. The DNA for the CDR3 is TGTGCCAGCAGTGACTCCACGACGGCCTATGGCTACACCTTC. Translated, it gives CASSDSTTAYGYTF.

This clone was counted between two and nine times. This chain joins TRBV25-1 and TRBJ2-7; 12 nucleotides match TRBD1. This CDR3 contains 14 residues. CDR1 MGHDK and CDR2 SYGVNS come from the germline V gene. J was trimmed by 8 bases and V by 9 bases; bases with no gene match: 11. The CDR3 loop reads CASQKGQGALKQYF. The CDR3 nucleotides read TGTGCCAGTCAGAAGGGACAGGGGGCGCTTAAGCAGTACTTC.

This rearrangement joins TRBV13 to TRBJ1-1; a weak D match, TRBD1 (5 bases). CDR1 and CDR2 (germline): PRHDT, FYEKMQ (reference sequence). The CDR3 contains 15 residues. The V gene lost 5 bases and the J gene lost 1 base, with 14 bases spanning the gap. This chain's CDR3 is CASSPRLGQNTEAFF. The CDR3 nucleotides are TGTGCCAGCAGCCCGAGGTTGGGGCAGAACACTGAAGCTTTCTTT.

The rearrangement links TRBV5-1 to TRBJ1-2; 7 bases are a match to TRBD1. V lost 3 bases and J lost 2; bases outside the gene matches: 7. Germline loops: CDR1 SGHRS, CDR2 YFSETQ. CDR3 length: 15 amino acids. CDR3 DNA: TGCGCCAGCAGCTACCAAACGGGACAGAACTATGGCTACACCTTC. The encoded protein is CASSYQTGQNYGYTF.

The chain combines TRBV3-1 (or the pseudogene TRBV3-2) with TRBJ2-7; weak D call: TRBD2 (7 bases). CDR3 size: 15 residues. The V end was cut by 1 base, the J end by 1 base, with 11 bases between. Germline CDR1 and CDR2: LGHDT and YNNKEL (reference sequence). CDR3 loop: CASSQVAGASYEQYF. CDR3 sequence (DNA): TGTGCCAGCAGCCAAGTTGCGGGGGCGTCCTACGAGCAGTACTTC.

The chain carries TRBV9 and TRBJ2-1; TRBD2 agrees at 11 bases. The CDR3 extends over 16 amino acids. V lost 0 bases to trimming and J lost 7 bases; unmatched junction nucleotides: 6. CDR1 and CDR2 (germline): SGDLS, YYNGEE. CDR3 in amino acids: CASSVATSGSINEQFF. The CDR3 DNA sequence: TGTGCCAGCAGCGTAGCAACTAGCGGGAGTATTAATGAGCAGTTCTTC.

The chain uses TRBV5-4 and TRBJ2-1; 9 nucleotides agree with TRBD2. J was trimmed by 6 bases and V by 5 bases; bases with no gene match: 9. This CDR3 region has 15 residues. CDR1 is SGHNT and CDR2 is YYREEE in the germline V gene (reference sequence). CDR3 protein: CASSRLAGLANEQFF. CDR3 nucleotides: TGTGCCAGCAGTCGGCTAGCGGGGCTTGCCAATGAGCAGTTCTTC.

The chain couples TRBV6-6 to TRBJ2-7, with 10 bases lining up with TRBD1. The CDR3 runs 14 residues. Germline V gene sequence: CDR1 MNHNY, CDR2 SVGAGI (reference sequence). V was pared by 6 bases and J by 2 bases, with 4 bases of the junction left unmatched. The CDR3 is CASSPGQGAYEQYF. The CDR3 DNA is TGTGCCAGCAGCCCAGGACAGGGGGCCTACGAGCAGTACTTC.

This clone was detected only once. J is TRBJ2-7 and V is TRBV24-1; D is uncertain. With 4 bases removed from V and 7 bases from J, the gap between germline ends came to 10 bases. The CDR3 is made up of 12 amino acids. CDR1 is KGHDR and CDR2 is SFDVKD in the germline V gene. The CDR3 spells CATSESGREQYF. The CDR3, as DNA: TGTGCCACCAGTGAGTCCGGACGGGAGCAGTACTTC.